The 21 T cell receptor beta chains in this list originate from one sample, sequenced in a study of CD8 T cells in Susac syndrome. Random hexamers were used to reverse transcribe an amount of roughly 0.5 to 1 ug RNA. TCRdb ran MiXCR on the immunoSEQ multiplex PCR reads and lists one entry per CDR3 protein. The sample carries about 200,000 distinct CDR3 sequences, 85% to 95% recorded once. The material sequenced was CD4+ T cells from PBMCs. The receptors stem from a human donor with multiple sclerosis.

CDR3: CASSLDQVSYEQYF. The CDR3 DNA reads as TGTGCCAGCAGCTTAGACCAGGTATCCTACGAGCAGTACTTC. V and J are TRBV7-2 and TRBJ2-7; D not certain. This CDR3 comprises 14 residues. CDR1 and CDR2 (germline): SGHTA, FQGNSA. Deletions cut 1 base from V and 1 base from J, with 8 bases between.

The chain is built from TRBV24-1 and TRBJ2-2; D is perhaps TRBD1 (7 bases). CDR3 length: 13 residues. Germline CDR1 is KGHDR and CDR2 is SFDVKD. V was cut by 10 bases and J by 6 bases, with 14 bases left in between. The CDR3 region is CATGGTAAGELFF. CDR3 bases: TGTGCCACTGGAGGGACAGCTGCCGGGGAGCTGTTTTTT.

The V and J genes are TRBV5-6 and TRBJ1-6, with D possibly TRBD1 on 6 matching bases. In germline, CDR1 is SGHDT, CDR2 YYEEEE. V lost 3 bases to trimming and J lost 7 bases, with 17 bases between them. This CDR3 spans 16 amino acids. In nucleotides, the CDR3 is TGTGCCAGCAGCTGGGGGCCTATCAGTCGGAATTCACCCCTCCACTTT. Encoded protein: CASSWGPISRNSPLHF.

This clonotype was recorded once. The genes are TRBV3-1 and TRBJ2-3; 7 nucleotides line up with TRBD1. J was trimmed by 1 base and V by 4 bases; bases with no gene match: 5. Germline values: CDR1 LGHDT, CDR2 YNNKEL (reference sequence). This CDR3 is built from 15 residues. CDR3 residues: CASSPSDRGTDTQYF. The CDR3 nucleotides read TGTGCCAGCAGCCCGTCTGACAGGGGCACAGATACGCAGTATTTT.

The chain has TRBV12-5 and TRBJ2-5; D is uncertain. The V gene lost 6 bases and the J gene lost 7 bases, with 15 bases spanning the gap. The CDR3 has 13 residues. CDR1 and CDR2 (germline): LGHNT, FRNRAP. CDR3 region: CASGYWPPGTQYF. The CDR3 coding sequence is TGTGCTAGTGGCTACTGGCCTCCAGGGACCCAGTACTTC.

The chain is built from TRBV9 and TRBJ2-5; no reliable D call. There are 15 residues in the CDR3. Looked up from germline, CDR1 is SGDLS and CDR2 is YYNGEE. Trimming took off 3 bases at V and 4 bases at J, with 16 bases between the two ends. The CDR3 region is CASSALSRGLETQYF. The CDR3 DNA follows: TGTGCCAGCAGCGCCCTATCCCGCGGCTTAGAGACCCAGTACTTC.

The V call is TRBV9, the J call TRBJ2-3; D ambiguous. V gave up 8 bases and J gave up 0 bases, with 10 bases separating them. Germline values: CDR1 SGDLS, CDR2 YYNGEE. The CDR3 totals 13 residues. DNA for the CDR3: TGTGCCAGTCCGAGTGCAAGCACAGATACGCAGTATTTT. Its translation is CASPSASTDTQYF.

This rearrangement joins TRBV30 to TRBJ1-2, with a tentative D call TRBD1 (6 bases). The CDR3 is made up of 15 amino acids. Per the germline V gene, CDR1 is GTSNPN and CDR2 is SVGIG (reference sequence). Trimming pared 2 bases from V and 4 bases from J, leaving 17 bases between. The CDR3 loop reads CAWSQPLTGSYGYTF. The CDR3 DNA follows: TGTGCCTGGAGTCAACCCTTGACAGGAAGCTATGGCTACACCTTC.

This sequence joins TRBV27 and TRBJ1-6, with D possibly being TRBD1 (6 bases). V gave up 6 bases and J gave up 3 bases, with 15 bases separating them. The CDR3 extends over 16 amino acids. Germline V gene lookup returns CDR1 MNHEY and CDR2 SMNVEV (reference sequence). In DNA form, the CDR3 reads TGTGCCAGCAGCGATGACAGGACCCACTATAATTCACCCCTCCACTTT. This codes for CASSDDRTHYNSPLHF.

This sequence joins TRBV2 and TRBJ2-1; 12 nucleotides agree with TRBD2. Looked up from germline, CDR1 is SNHLY and CDR2 is FYNNEI. The CDR3 loop spans 15 amino acids. V lost 3 bases and J lost 9; bases outside the gene matches: 6. CDR3 loop: CASSELAGGIGEQFF. DNA of the CDR3: TGTGCCAGCAGTGAGCTAGCGGGGGGGATCGGTGAGCAGTTCTTC. The entire variable domain, with the rest obtained from reference TRBV2 and TRBJ2-1, is as follows: EPEVTQTPSHQVTQMGQEVILRCVPISNHLYFYWYRQILGQKVEFLVSFYNNEISEKSEIFDDQFSVERPDGSNFTLKIRSTKLEDSAMYFCASSELAGGIGEQFFGPGTRLTVL.

The chain recombines TRBV3-1 with TRBJ2-1, with D perhaps TRBD1 or TRBD2 (6 bases each). The CDR3 totals 13 residues. The V end lost 0 bases, the J end lost 12 bases, and 12 bases lay between the germline ends. CDR1 and CDR2 from the germline V gene are LGHDT and YNNKEL (reference sequence). CDR3 loop: CASSQDLGGLQFF. The DNA for the CDR3 is TGTGCCAGCAGCCAAGATTTAGGGGGGCTGCAGTTCTTC.

The chain recombines TRBV20-1 with TRBJ2-2, with D perhaps TRBD1 or TRBD2 (6 bases each). The germline CDR1 and CDR2 sequences are DFQATT and SNEGSKA (reference sequence). With 5 bases removed from V and 7 bases from J, the gap between germline ends came to 14 bases. This CDR3 comprises 13 residues. CDR3 sequence (DNA): TGCAGTGCTCTGGAGGGGGGCAGCGGGGAGCTGTTTTTT. Translation: CSALEGGSGELFF.

This chain joins TRBV20-1 and TRBJ2-3; D perhaps matches TRBD2 (6 bases). The CDR3 is 16 residues long. CDR1 and CDR2 from the germline V gene are DFQATT and SNEGSKA (reference sequence). V gave up 6 bases and J gave up 1 base, with 20 bases separating them. The DNA of the CDR3 is TGCAGTGCCCCTGAGTCGCTCACGGGGGGCACAGATACGCAGTATTTT. Translation: CSAPESLTGGTDTQYF.

The gene calls are TRBV6-5 and TRBJ1-2; the D is unclear. This CDR3 is built from 12 residues. Looked up from germline, CDR1 is MNHEY and CDR2 is SVGAGI. The V gene lost 5 bases and the J gene lost 8 bases, with 12 bases spanning the gap. The CDR3, as DNA: TGTGCCAGCAGTCCTGGGATGTTAGGCTACACCTTC. It is translated as CASSPGMLGYTF.

This chain connects TRBV24-1 to TRBJ2-5; TRBD1 or TRBD2 may be the D gene (5 bases each). Germline V gene data show CDR1 as KGHDR and CDR2 as SFDVKD. V lost 7 bases and J lost 5, with 10 bases in between. This CDR3 region has 12 residues. The CDR3 is CATRGVEETQYF. CDR3 coding DNA: TGTGCCACCAGGGGGGTGGAGGAGACCCAGTACTTC.

The J gene is TRBJ2-3, the V gene TRBV7-6, with 9 bases identical to TRBD2. Germline trimming cut 8 bases from V and 3 bases from J; bases unmatched to any gene: 6. CDR3 length: 14 amino acids. Looked up from germline, CDR1 is SGHVS and CDR2 is FNYEAQ. CDR3 sequence: CASGGGAGTDTQYF. CDR3 in DNA: TGTGCCAGCGGCGGGGGGGCCGGTACAGATACGCAGTATTTT.

The V and J genes are TRBV7-3 and TRBJ2-3; D ambiguous. V lost 1 base, J lost 4 bases, and 6 bases lay in between. The germline CDR1 and CDR2 sequences are SGHTA and FQGTGA. CDR3 size: 13 residues. CDR3 region: CASSLIGPDTQYF. DNA of the CDR3: TGTGCCAGCAGCTTAATAGGGCCAGATACGCAGTATTTT.

The chain is built from TRBV20-1 and TRBJ2-5; the D call may be TRBD1 or TRBD2 (6 bases each). Trimming took off 3 bases at V and 1 base at J, with 15 bases between the two ends. This CDR3 is 15 amino acids long. From germline, CDR1 is DFQATT and CDR2 SNEGSKA (reference sequence). The CDR3, as DNA: TGCAGTGCTAGCGGGGGCCCGAACGTCCAAGAGACCCAGTACTTC. Its protein product is CSASGGPNVQETQYF.

The rearrangement uses TRBV10-3 and TRBJ2-7, with TRBD2 matching 8 bases. The CDR3 is 13 residues long. Germline V gene lookup returns CDR1 ENHRY and CDR2 SYGVKD. The V segment lost 6 bases and the J segment 12 bases; nucleotides outside the gene matches: 13. CDR3 loop: CAISETSATPLYV. The CDR3 DNA is TGTGCCATCAGCGAGACTAGCGCCACTCCTCTGTACGTC.

This chain connects TRBV3-1 to TRBJ1-2, with 8 positions matching TRBD1. After removal of 5 bases from V and 6 bases from J, the junction contained 11 bases not matched to a gene. CDR3 size: 15 residues. Germline assignment: CDR1 LGHDT and CDR2 YNNKEL (reference sequence). The CDR3 coding sequence is TGTGCCAGCAGCTCATATCAGGGGGCGCCCGATGGCTACACCTTC. Its protein is CASSSYQGAPDGYTF.

This clonotype has just a few counts. CDR3 sequence reads: CASSHDSNQPQHF. DNA for the CDR3: TGTGCCAGCAGCCATGATAGCAATCAGCCCCAGCATTTT. The chain couples TRBV3-1 to TRBJ1-5; D is unresolved. With 3 bases removed from V and 0 bases from J, the gap between germline ends came to 3 bases. The germline CDR1 and CDR2 sequences are LGHDT and YNNKEL (reference sequence). CDR3 size: 13 residues.